These T cell receptor beta chains were read from a single sample in a study of blood T cell repertoires in COVID-19. The data were produced by immunoSEQ multiplex PCR, yet TCRdb's version contains in-frame clones alone and is incomplete. The top ten hold about a fifth of the sample, which has about 160,000 clones, approximately 80% seen once. The sample taken for sequencing was peripheral blood. These TCRs come from an elderly woman with acute or convalescent COVID-19. The CDR3 runs from the conserved cysteine through the conserved F or W. D genes are given only for firm matches. Size is omitted from some rows. Given values are once, few, many or a class for expanded clones.

clone size: -
J gene: TRBJ2-1
D gene: -
V gene: TRBV19
CDR3 DNA: TGTGCCAGTAGTATGGGTCTAGAGTACAATGAGCAGTTCTTC
CDR3 protein: CASSMGLEYNEQFF

clone size: -
J gene: TRBJ1-2
D gene: TRBD1
V gene: TRBV2
CDR3 DNA: TGTGCCAGTGCGACAGGGCGGGGCTATGGCTACACCTTC
CDR3 protein: CASATGRGYGYTF

clone size: few
J gene: TRBJ1-2
D gene: TRBD1
V gene: TRBV19
CDR3 DNA: TGTGCCGGATGGCGGGACAGCACCAAGAATTCTAACTATGGCTACACCTTC
CDR3 protein: CAGWRDSTKNSNYGYTF

clone size: -
J gene: TRBJ2-1
D gene: TRBD2
V gene: TRBV11-2
CDR3 DNA: TGTGCCAGCAAAGAATCCGGGACTAGGGGAAGGAATGAGCAGTTCTTC
CDR3 protein: CASKESGTRGRNEQFF

clone size: once
J gene: TRBJ2-4
D gene: TRBD2
V gene: TRBV4-1
CDR3 DNA: TGCGCCAGCAGCCCGGGACTAGCGGGAGGGCCGGCCAAAAACATTCAGTACTTC
CDR3 protein: CASSPGLAGGPAKNIQYF

clone size: -
J gene: TRBJ1-2
D gene: -
V gene: TRBV4-2
CDR3 DNA: TGTGCCAGCAGCCAATTACCCCGGACAACCTATGGCTACACCTTC
CDR3 protein: CASSQLPRTTYGYTF

clone size: -
J gene: TRBJ2-3
D gene: TRBD2
V gene: TRBV19
CDR3 DNA: TGTGCCAGTAGTATGGGACTAGCTTCGGATACGCAGTATTTT
CDR3 protein: CASSMGLASDTQYF

clone size: -
J gene: TRBJ2-3
D gene: TRBD1
V gene: TRBV25-1
CDR3 DNA: TGTGCCAGCAGTGAACACCGTACCTCGGGACAGGGAACCACGCAGTATTTT
CDR3 protein: CASSEHRTSGQGTTQYF

clone size: -
J gene: TRBJ2-1
D gene: -
V gene: TRBV18
CDR3 DNA: TGTGCCAGCTCGGAACAGGGTAGGGGTGAGCAGTTCTTC
CDR3 protein: CASSEQGRGEQFF

clone size: -
J gene: TRBJ2-7
D gene: TRBD2
V gene: TRBV27
CDR3 DNA: TGTGCCAGCAGCCCGGAACCTAGGCTAGCGGGGAGATACGAGCAGTACTTC
CDR3 protein: CASSPEPRLAGRYEQYF

clone size: -
J gene: TRBJ2-7
D gene: -
V gene: TRBV7-6
CDR3 DNA: TGTGCCAGCAGCCCTGAACCGGGACTCGGGGCCTACGAGCAGTACTTC
CDR3 protein: CASSPEPGLGAYEQYF